Below are 14 T cell receptor beta chains sequenced from a single sample in a study of shared clonotypes between healthy human individuals. Profiling relied on immunoSEQ multiplex PCR, and the TCRdb table lists in-frame clones only, not all of them. The data hold 2.5 million or so clones, with about 92% observed a single time. Sequencing used naive CD4+ T cells sorted from blood. Subset given: CD45RA+ positively selected. The receptors originated from a young man in good health.

The chain recombines TRBV11-2 with TRBJ1-6; 9 bases agree with TRBD1. The germline V gene has CDR1 SGHAT and CDR2 FQNNGV. The J segment lost 7 bases and the V segment lost 4 bases, leaving 8 bases of the junction unmatched. The CDR3 covers 16 residues. The CDR3 loop is CASSSRQGVINSPLHF. CDR3 DNA sequence: TGTGCCAGCAGCTCCCGACAGGGGGTGATAAATTCACCCCTCCACTTT.

The J gene is TRBJ2-1, the V gene TRBV11-3; no firm D call. This CDR3 comprises 12 residues. Germline V lookup: CDR1 SGHNT, CDR2 YENEEA. V lost 3 bases and J 5 bases, leaving 5 bases between the germline ends. The CDR3 nucleotides read TGTGCCAGCAGCTTGAACGACAATGAGCAGTTCTTC. This codes for CASSLNDNEQFF.

In the case of this clone: Other DNA sequences of this sample code for an identical CDR3. The V gene is TRBV11-2, the J gene TRBJ1-5; D possibly corresponds to TRBD1 (6 bases). CDR1 and CDR2 from the germline V gene are SGHAT and FQNNGV. Trimming cost V 1 base and J 4 bases, with 11 bases left between them. The CDR3 has 15 residues. The DNA of the CDR3 is TGTGCCAGCAGCTTAGGGACAGTGGGGAATCAGCCCCAGCATTTT. Translation: CASSLGTVGNQPQHF.

The chain uses TRBV7-6 and TRBJ2-7; D tentatively reads TRBD1 or TRBD2 (5 bases each). The CDR3 is 13 amino acids. Germline V gene sequence: CDR1 SGHVS, CDR2 FNYEAQ. V lost 5 bases and J lost 5, with 13 bases in between. CDR3 protein: CASSPEGNHEQYF. Written as DNA, the CDR3 is TGTGCCAGCAGCCCAGAGGGGAACCACGAGCAGTACTTC.

The chain has TRBV30 and TRBJ1-2; D ambiguous. Germline assignment: CDR1 GTSNPN and CDR2 SVGIG (reference sequence). The CDR3 covers 12 residues. V was trimmed by 3 bases and J by 6 bases, leaving 11 bases between them. CDR3 region: CAWSGVPNGYTF. CDR3 nucleotide sequence: TGTGCCTGGAGCGGGGTTCCCAATGGCTACACCTTC. Full variable domain (rest looked up from reference TRBV30 and TRBJ1-2): SQTIHQWPATLVQPVGSPLSLECTVEGTSNPNLYWYRQAAGRGLQLLFYSVGIGQISSEVPQNLSASRPQDRQFILSSKKLLLSDSGFYLCAWSGVPNGYTFGSGTRLTVV.

With regard to this clone: Other DNA sequences within the sample encode an identical CDR3. V gene TRBV5-1 combines with J gene TRBJ2-7, with D possibly TRBD1 on 5 matching bases. Germline V gives CDR1 SGHRS, CDR2 YFSETQ. CDR3 length: 13 residues. V lost 4 bases, J lost 2 bases, and 10 bases lay in between. In nucleotides, the CDR3 is TGCGCCAGCAGCCCTGACAGAGCCTACGAGCAGTACTTC. It specifies CASSPDRAYEQYF.

V gene TRBV9 combines with J gene TRBJ1-4, with a tentative D call TRBD1 (5 bases). Per germline, CDR1 SGDLS and CDR2 YYNGEE. This CDR3 spans 17 amino acids. The V and J ends lost 4 bases and 4 bases respectively, with 20 bases between them. CDR3 amino acids: CASSSSPPGTLNEKLFF. CDR3 DNA: TGTGCCAGCAGCTCCTCCCCCCCAGGGACCCTTAATGAAAAACTGTTTTTT.

This rearrangement joins TRBV5-1 to TRBJ1-1; 10 nucleotides align to TRBD1. Trimming took 3 bases from V and 8 from J; bases not matched to a gene: 4. Germline V gene sequence: CDR1 SGHRS, CDR2 YFSETQ. The CDR3 runs to 13 residues. The CDR3 is CASSSTGGWEAFF. The CDR3 DNA is TGCGCCAGCAGCTCGACAGGGGGCTGGGAAGCTTTCTTT. The entire variable domain, with the rest obtained from reference TRBV5-1 and TRBJ1-1, is as follows: KAGVTQTPRYLIKTRGQQVTLSCSPISGHRSVSWYQQTPGQGLQFLFEYFSETQRNKGNFPGRFSGRQFSNSRSEMNVSTLELGDSALYLCASSSTGGWEAFFGQGTRLTVV.

This rearrangement joins TRBV7-2 to TRBJ1-4; a weak D match, TRBD1 (5 bases). This CDR3 spans 17 amino acids. The V and J ends lost 4 bases and 4 bases respectively, with 19 bases between them. In germline, CDR1 is SGHTA, CDR2 FQGNSA. The CDR3 spells CASSSPGRTFFNEKLFF. CDR3 DNA: TGTGCCAGCAGCTCTCCGGGACGGACCTTTTTTAATGAAAAACTGTTTTTT.

The chain employs TRBV30 and TRBJ2-5, with 9 bases fitting TRBD1. The end of the DNA is better explained by TRBJ2-7, so the J call may be wrong. Germline CDR1 reads GTSNPN; CDR2 reads SVGIG (reference sequence). CDR3 length: 14 amino acids. The CDR3 sequence: CAWSAGTGNGEQYF. DNA for the CDR3: TGTGCCTGGAGTGCCGGGACAGGGAACGGCGAGCAGTACTTC.

The CDR3 DNA is TGCAGCGTAACAGGGGGCAACTCCTACGAGCAGTACTTC. This codes for CSVTGGNSYEQYF. V gene TRBV29-1 combines with J gene TRBJ2-5, with 9 bases fitting TRBD1. Near its end, the DNA agrees better with TRBJ2-7, so the J call may be wrong. The germline V gene encodes CDR1 SQVTM and CDR2 ANQGSEA. There are 13 residues in the CDR3.

The CDR3, as DNA: TGTGCCAGCAGCTTACTCGGGGCTTCCTATGGCTACACCTTC. Translating gives CASSLLGASYGYTF. The V gene is TRBV7-9, the J gene TRBJ1-2; maybe TRBD1 (5 bases). Germline CDR1 is SEHNR and CDR2 is FQNEAQ (reference sequence). V shed 2 bases and J shed 4 bases, with 11 bases lying between them. The CDR3 spans 14 residues.

The chain combines TRBV6-5 with TRBJ2-2; D might be TRBD1 (6 bases). V gave up 4 bases and J gave up 4 bases, with 10 bases separating them. Germline lookup yields CDR1 MNHEY and CDR2 SVGAGI. The CDR3 runs 14 residues. CDR3 residues: CASSFRTATGELFF. CDR3 coding DNA: TGTGCCAGCAGTTTCCGGACAGCCACCGGGGAGCTGTTTTTT.

This clone was found once. The junction differs from germline at one of its ends, possibly a read error. CDR3 nucleotides: TGTGCCAGCAGCGAATGGGACAGACCCTACGGGCAGTACTTC. Translation: CASSEWDRPYGQYF. The V and J genes are TRBV7-2 and TRBJ2-7; 7 positions match TRBD1. This CDR3 is built from 14 residues. Germline-derived CDR1 and CDR2 are SGHTA and FQGNSA.